Sequencing of this T cell receptor beta chain was carried out in a study of OX40 agonist ivuxolimab in advanced cancers. General notes on the study: Ivuxolimab, which targeted the costimulatory receptor OX40 (CD134), was an agonistic, fully human IgG2 monoclonal antibody. Partial responses occurred in three dose-escalation patients: two with cutaneous melanoma and one with hepatocellular carcinoma. Prior anti-PD-1, anti-PD-L1 or anti-CTLA-4 therapy was permitted, and 40% to 50% of dose-escalation patients had received checkpoint inhibitors. Among the approximately 50 dose-escalation patients, about 20 had hepatocellular carcinoma, 15 or so melanoma, 9 renal cell carcinoma and 9 head and neck cancer. Intravenous ivuxolimab was administered to patients every 2 weeks at six dose levels: 0.01, 0.1, 0.3, 1.5, 3 and 10 mg/kg. The purpose of peripheral TCRbeta sequencing was to test whether ivuxolimab changed TCR sequence diversity and led to clonal T-cell expansion. In the dose-escalation cohort, roughly four fifths of patients were male, and the mean age was approximately 60 years, with a range of about 23 to 90. The paper covers the monotherapy dose-escalation part of the phase I ivuxolimab trial, which included N of about 50 patients.

General conclusions and limits of the study: Clonal expansion of both CD4+ and CD8+ blood T cells was observed from baseline to week 6 at doses 0.1 to 3.0 mg/kg. After ivuxolimab, CD8+ T cells had more expanded clones than CD4+ T cells on average. Low levels of normalized T-cell clonal expansion were also seen in some nonresponding patients. The antigen specificity of the peripheral T cells that underwent clonal expansion was not determined. In the 0.1-3.0 mg/kg groups, partial responders were among the patients with the lowest normalized peripheral clonal expansion, particularly in CD8+ T cells.

To sequence the TCRbeta CDR3 region, genomic DNA was isolated from the sorted cells. The immunoSEQ Assay was used to sequence the TCRbeta CDR3 regions. TCRdb holds this immuneACCESS table with in-frame rearrangements only. Some clones are missing; in checked studies, unresolved V genes explain under half, and the rest has no known cause. The table for this sample lists about 74,000 clones; about 81% of them were counted only once. Of the sample, 6.6% falls within the top ten clones. The trial excluded patients who had a history of autoimmune disease or who were on systemic immunosuppression. Peripheral blood for TCR sequencing was collected from all dose cohorts at baseline, on cycle 4 day 1, and on cycle 7 day 1. The samples were drawn from a first-in-human, open-label, multicenter phase I dose-escalation trial of ivuxolimab. Adults with locally advanced or metastatic melanoma, renal cell carcinoma, hepatocellular carcinoma or head and neck squamous cell carcinoma were enrolled in the trial. Before TCR sequencing, CD4+ T cells and CD8+ T cells from peripheral blood were sorted into separate populations.

The CDR3 goes from the cysteine to the phenylalanine over 15 residues. CDR3 DNA is the only sequence kept; it has 45 bases, read in frame from the first base. V ends up 5 bases short and J 5 bases short, with an unmatched junction base count of 10. The germline V gene (reference sequence) supplies CDR1 LNHDA and CDR2 SQIVND. This clone has a single count. It has no known antigen specificity. It has no much larger one-base neighbor in the sample; base qualities were not kept. The specimen was CD4+ or CD8+ T cells sorted from blood, collected in a trial of the OX40 agonist ivuxolimab. This clonotype was sampled from an adult with an advanced solid tumor such as melanoma, head and neck, liver or kidney cancer. The chain was built from TRBV19 and TRBJ2-5; the junction holds 8 bases that match TRBD2. The nucleotides read TGTGCCAGTAGTTCGGGACTAGTGGGAGTCGAGACCCAGTACTTC. Its translation is CASSSGLVGVETQYF.